Below are 22 T cell receptor beta chains sequenced from a single sample in a study of control samples from healthy donors and cancer patients. Method: immunoSEQ multiplex PCR; TCRdb's copy keeps in-frame clones and lacks some. In the table there are roughly 180,000 clones, 85% to 95% of which are singletons. The sequenced sample was blood. The receptors stem from a woman aged 55-70 years in good health.

V is TRBV27 and J is TRBJ1-2; D is perhaps TRBD1 (5 bases). This CDR3 has 12 amino acids. CDR1 MNHEY and CDR2 SMNVEV come from the germline V gene (reference sequence). Trimming cost V 5 bases and J 8 bases, with 12 bases left between them. The CDR3 reads CASSRGTYGYTF. DNA of the CDR3: TGTGCCAGCAGTCGGGGGACCTACGGCTACACCTTC.

The chain recombines TRBV7-2 with TRBJ1-3; 8 bases fit TRBD1. From germline, CDR1 is SGHTA and CDR2 FQGNSA. The CDR3 is 14 amino acids. J lost 9 bases, V lost 5 bases, and 9 bases had no gene match. As DNA, the CDR3 is TGTGCCAGCAGCCCGGACAGGGAGCTAAGCACCATATATTTT. This encodes CASSPDRELSTIYF.

J is TRBJ1-6 and V is TRBV18, with 9 bases fitting TRBD1. CDR3 length: 16 amino acids. V gave up 0 bases and J gave up 9 bases; unmatched junction bases: 6. Germline CDR1 reads KGHSH; CDR2 reads LQKENI. CDR3 protein: CASSPPTGTGSSPLHF. The CDR3 DNA sequence: TGTGCCAGCTCACCACCAACCGGGACAGGGTCTTCACCCCTCCACTTT. Filled out from reference TRBV18 and TRBJ1-6, the complete variable domain reads NAGVMQNPRHLVRRRGQEARLRCSPMKGHSHVYWYRQLPEEGLKFMVYLQKENIIDESGMPKERFSAEFPKEGPSILRIQQVVRGDSAAYFCASSPPTGTGSSPLHFGNGTRLTVT.

The V gene is TRBV12-5, the J gene TRBJ1-5, with 9 bases that match TRBD1. V dropped 6 bases and J dropped 6; count of bases not matched to a gene: 9. This CDR3 comprises 15 residues. From germline, CDR1 is LGHNT and CDR2 FRNRAP. As DNA, the CDR3 is TGTGCTAGTGGGCTCACAGGGGGCCGAGGTCAGCCCCAGCATTTT. Translated, it gives CASGLTGGRGQPQHF.

This clone was picked up one time. The gene calls are TRBV6-5 and TRBJ2-2, with 8 bases aligning to TRBD2. The CDR3 runs 15 residues. CDR1 MNHEY and CDR2 SVGAGI come from the germline V gene. The V segment lost 1 base and the J segment 5 bases; nucleotides outside the gene matches: 3. The CDR3 sequence: CASSYFGGATGELFF. DNA for the CDR3: TGTGCCAGCAGTTACTTCGGGGGGGCAACCGGGGAGCTGTTTTTT.

The chain employs TRBV29-1 and TRBJ1-1; D ambiguous. V shed 4 bases and J shed 8 bases, with 11 bases lying between them. CDR1 is SQVTM, CDR2 ANQGSEA, per germline. CDR3 size: 11 residues. CDR3 region: CSVGYVGEAFF. In nucleotides, the CDR3 is TGCAGCGTTGGGTACGTGGGGGAAGCTTTCTTT.

This sequence joins TRBV6-2 or TRBV6-3 and TRBJ2-1; 9 bases agree with TRBD1. Losses at the gene ends were 3 bases for V and 12 bases for J; bases not matched to a gene: 18. Germline V gives CDR1 MNHEY, CDR2 SVGEGT. The CDR3 runs to 17 residues. The CDR3 DNA reads as TGTGCCAGCAGTTATAACCGACCGGGACAGGGCCTCTTAGGGCAGTTCTTC. This encodes CASSYNRPGQGLLGQFF.

This clone occurred a few times. The chain is built from TRBV10-3 and TRBJ1-4; 8 positions match TRBD1. After removal of 6 bases from V and 4 bases from J, the junction contained 4 bases not matched to a gene. The CDR3 length is 14 residues. Germline V gene data show CDR1 as ENHRY and CDR2 as SYGVKD. CDR3 bases: TGTGCCATCAGGTTAGGACAGGGTAATGAAAAACTGTTTTTT. Translating it yields CAIRLGQGNEKLFF.

The genes are TRBV7-9 and TRBJ2-7; 10 nucleotides align to TRBD1. Germline V gene sequence: CDR1 SEHNR, CDR2 FQNEAQ (reference sequence). The CDR3 covers 15 residues. With V trimmed by 6 bases and J by 7 bases, 12 bases remained unmatched. The CDR3 loop is CASSRPGQGFMEQYF. The CDR3 DNA sequence: TGTGCCAGCAGTAGACCGGGACAGGGGTTTATGGAGCAGTACTTC.

The chain joins TRBV9 to TRBJ1-1, with TRBD1 as a possible D gene (5 bases). The V end lost 1 base, the J end lost 0 bases, and 13 bases lay between the germline ends. The CDR3 covers 16 residues. The V gene's germline CDR1 is SGDLS and CDR2 YYNGEE. CDR3 bases: TGTGCCAGCAGCGTAAGTCAGGGCCCTATGAACACTGAAGCTTTCTTT. It specifies CASSVSQGPMNTEAFF. Filled out from reference TRBV9 and TRBJ1-1, the complete variable domain reads DSGVTQTPKHLITATGQRVTLRCSPRSGDLSVYWYQQSLDQGLQFLIQYYNGEERAKGNILERFSAQQFPDLHSELNLSSLELGDSALYFCASSVSQGPMNTEAFFGQGTRLTVV.

The rearrangement joins TRBV29-1 to TRBJ1-2; tentatively, D is TRBD1 (5 bases). V was cut by 0 bases and J by 3 bases, with 11 bases left in between. This CDR3 region has 14 residues. Germline CDR1 and CDR2: SQVTM and ANQGSEA. The CDR3 DNA is TGCAGCGTTGAAGAACAAGAGGGGCACTATGGCTACACCTTC. Translated, it gives CSVEEQEGHYGYTF.

The chain uses TRBV19 and TRBJ1-6; no firm D call. The CDR3 covers 14 residues. V was pared by 6 bases and J by 10 bases, with 16 bases between. Germline V gene lookup returns CDR1 LNHDA and CDR2 SQIVND (reference sequence). The CDR3 loop reads CASSPATRRSPLHF. The CDR3 DNA sequence: TGTGCCAGTAGCCCCGCCACGCGGAGGTCACCCCTCCACTTT.

The rearrangement links TRBV12-5 to TRBJ2-7, with 8 bases identical to TRBD1. This CDR3 has 14 residues. J gave up 5 bases and V 1 base, and 4 bases lay outside the gene matches. Germline V gene data show CDR1 as LGHNT and CDR2 as FRNRAP. CDR3 bases: TGTGCTAGTGGTTTGGGACAGGGGTCCGACGAGCAGTACTTC. It codes for CASGLGQGSDEQYF.

V is TRBV18 and J is TRBJ1-1, with D unclear. This CDR3 contains 14 residues. Germline V CDR1 and CDR2: KGHSH, LQKENI. Trimming cost V 6 bases and J 5 bases, with 16 bases left between them. The CDR3 bases are TGTGCCAGCTCGTCGGCCGTGAAGTATACTGAAGCTTTCTTT. Translated, it gives CASSSAVKYTEAFF.

The chain recombines TRBV7-9 with TRBJ2-5; no clear D. CDR1 and CDR2 from the germline V gene are SEHNR and FQNEAQ (reference sequence). The CDR3 has 11 amino acids. Trimming removed 8 bases from V and 5 bases from J, with 9 bases in between. CDR3 loop: CASGFGETQYF. In DNA, the CDR3 is TGTGCCAGCGGGTTTGGGGAGACCCAGTACTTC.

CDR3 DNA: TGTGCCAGCAGCCAAGATAGACAGGAGTATGGCTACACCTTC. Translation: CASSQDRQEYGYTF. The V call is TRBV14, the J call TRBJ1-2, with D tentatively TRBD1 (6 bases). V was clipped by 0 bases and J by 5 bases, with 10 bases between them. From germline, CDR1 is SGHDN and CDR2 FVKESK. The CDR3 covers 14 residues.

The chain uses TRBV2 and TRBJ2-5; D gene unclear. The CDR3 covers 13 residues. The V gene lost 1 base and the J gene lost 3 bases, with 6 bases spanning the gap. Germline V gene data show CDR1 as SNHLY and CDR2 as FYNNEI. The CDR3 region is CASSEVREETQYF. DNA for the CDR3: TGTGCCAGCAGTGAAGTAAGGGAAGAGACCCAGTACTTC.

V and J are TRBV6-6 and TRBJ2-3; 8 bases line up with TRBD2. The germline V gene has CDR1 MNHNY and CDR2 SVGAGI (reference sequence). The CDR3 covers 16 residues. J gave up 0 bases and V 4 bases, and 6 bases lay outside the gene matches. The CDR3 coding sequence is TGTGCCAGCAGTTGGGCTAGCGGGTTAAGCACAGATACGCAGTATTTT. It codes for CASSWASGLSTDTQYF.

This chain links TRBV1 with TRBJ1-2. TRBV1 is flagged as a pseudogene. CDR3 size: 13 residues. The CDR3 DNA is TGCACCAGCAGCCGACACCGGACCTATGGCTACACCTTC. Encoded protein: CTSSRHRTYGYTF.

The genes are TRBV4-1 and TRBJ2-3, with TRBD1 matching over 10 bases. CDR1 and CDR2 from the germline V gene are MGHRA and YSYEKL. The CDR3 covers 16 residues. The J segment lost 4 bases and the V segment lost 4 bases, leaving 8 bases of the junction unmatched. CDR3 nucleotides: TGCGCCAGCAGCCTTCCGGGACAGGGGAGGGCAGATACGCAGTATTTT. It translates to CASSLPGQGRADTQYF.

This sequence joins TRBV12-3 or TRBV12-4 and TRBJ1-2; TRBD1 matches 7 bases. The J segment lost 2 bases and the V segment lost 6 bases, leaving 3 bases of the junction unmatched. This CDR3 has 13 amino acids. CDR3 region: CASSTGQNYGYTF. The CDR3 nucleotides read TGTGCCAGCAGCACGGGACAGAACTATGGCTACACCTTC.

The V gene is TRBV7-2, the J gene TRBJ1-2; TRBD1 matches at 7 bases. The CDR3 has 14 residues. After removal of 7 bases from V and 3 bases from J, the junction contained 8 bases not matched to a gene. The V gene's germline CDR1 is SGHTA and CDR2 FQGNSA. CDR3 loop: CASTPGTGDYGYTF. In nucleotides, the CDR3 is TGTGCCAGCACCCCCGGCACAGGGGACTATGGCTACACCTTC.